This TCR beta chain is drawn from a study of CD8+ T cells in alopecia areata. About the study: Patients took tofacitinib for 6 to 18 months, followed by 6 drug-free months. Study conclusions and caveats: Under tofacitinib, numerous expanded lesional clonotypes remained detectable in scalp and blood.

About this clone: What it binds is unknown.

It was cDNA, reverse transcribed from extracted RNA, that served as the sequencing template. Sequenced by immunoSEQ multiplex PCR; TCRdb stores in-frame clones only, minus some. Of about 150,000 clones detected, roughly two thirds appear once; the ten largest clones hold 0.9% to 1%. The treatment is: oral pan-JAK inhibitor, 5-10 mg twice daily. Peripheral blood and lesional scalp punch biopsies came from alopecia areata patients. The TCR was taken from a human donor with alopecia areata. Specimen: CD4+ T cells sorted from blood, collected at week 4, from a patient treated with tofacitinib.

The CDR3, as DNA: TGTGCCAGCAAACGAACAAGAAGCAATCAGCCCCAGCATTTT. This encodes CASKRTRSNQPQHF. V gene TRBV6-5 combines with J gene TRBJ1-5, with D hard to call. The CDR3 extends over 14 amino acids. V lost 7 bases and J 1 base, leaving 11 bases between the germline ends. Germline CDR1 is MNHEY and CDR2 is SVGAGI.